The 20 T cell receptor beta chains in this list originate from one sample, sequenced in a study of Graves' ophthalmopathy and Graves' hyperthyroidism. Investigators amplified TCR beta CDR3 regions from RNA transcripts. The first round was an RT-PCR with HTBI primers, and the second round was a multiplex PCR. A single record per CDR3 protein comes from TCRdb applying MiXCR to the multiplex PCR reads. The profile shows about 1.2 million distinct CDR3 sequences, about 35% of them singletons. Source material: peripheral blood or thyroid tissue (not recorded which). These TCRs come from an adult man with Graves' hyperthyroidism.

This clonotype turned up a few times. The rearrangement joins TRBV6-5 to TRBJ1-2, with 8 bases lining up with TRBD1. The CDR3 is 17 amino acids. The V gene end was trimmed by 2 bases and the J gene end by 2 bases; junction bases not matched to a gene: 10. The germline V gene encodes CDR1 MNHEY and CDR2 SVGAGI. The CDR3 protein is CASSYRVVGQENYGYTF. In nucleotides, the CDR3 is TGTGCCAGCAGTTACCGCGTTGTGGGACAGGAGAACTATGGCTACACCTTC.

The CDR3, as DNA: TGTGCCAGCAGCTACAACCCGGGACTAGCGGGCTACACCGGGGAGCTGTTTTTT. This encodes CASSYNPGLAGYTGELFF. The gene calls are TRBV7-2 and TRBJ2-2; 12 nucleotides agree with TRBD2. CDR3 length: 18 amino acids. V shed 4 bases, J shed 3 bases, and the junction held 9 bases outside the gene matches. The germline V gene has CDR1 SGHTA and CDR2 FQGNSA. The whole variable domain, remainder taken from reference TRBV7-2 and TRBJ2-2, is GAGVSQSPSNKVTEKGKDVELRCDPISGHTALYWYRQSLGQGLEFLIYFQGNSAPDKSGLPSDRFSAERTGGSVSTLTIQRTQQEDSAVYLCASSYNPGLAGYTGELFFGEGSRLTVL.

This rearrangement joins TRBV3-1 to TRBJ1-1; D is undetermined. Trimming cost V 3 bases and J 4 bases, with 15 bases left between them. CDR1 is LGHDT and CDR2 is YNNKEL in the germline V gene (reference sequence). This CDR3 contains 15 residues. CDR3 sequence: CASSHPDRGSTEAFF. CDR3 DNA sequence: TGTGCCAGCAGCCACCCAGATCGGGGTTCCACTGAAGCTTTCTTT.

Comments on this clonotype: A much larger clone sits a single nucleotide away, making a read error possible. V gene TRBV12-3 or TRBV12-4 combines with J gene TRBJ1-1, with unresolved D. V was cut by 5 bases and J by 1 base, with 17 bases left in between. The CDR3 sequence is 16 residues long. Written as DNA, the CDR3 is TGTGCCAGCAGTCCTCCGGAACACCAAACGAACACTGAAGCTTTCTTT. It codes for CASSPPEHQTNTEAFF.

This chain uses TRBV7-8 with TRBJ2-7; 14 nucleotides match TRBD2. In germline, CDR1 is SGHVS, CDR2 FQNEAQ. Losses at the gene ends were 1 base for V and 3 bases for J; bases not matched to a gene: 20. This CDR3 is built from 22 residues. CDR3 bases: TGTGCCAGCAGCTTAGAGTTCTCTCGGTTTGCGACTAGCGGGGGGGCCGACTACGAGCAGTACTTC. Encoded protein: CASSLEFSRFATSGGADYEQYF.

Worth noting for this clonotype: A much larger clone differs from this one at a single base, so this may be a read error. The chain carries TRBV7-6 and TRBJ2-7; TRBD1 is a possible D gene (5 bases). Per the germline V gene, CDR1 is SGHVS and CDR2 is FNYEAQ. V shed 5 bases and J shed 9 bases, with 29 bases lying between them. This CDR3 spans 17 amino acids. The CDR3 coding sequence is TGTGCCAGCAGCCTAGATCCCCCACGGTTGGGTAGGGGCGGGCAGTACTTC. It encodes CASSLDPPRLGRGGQYF.

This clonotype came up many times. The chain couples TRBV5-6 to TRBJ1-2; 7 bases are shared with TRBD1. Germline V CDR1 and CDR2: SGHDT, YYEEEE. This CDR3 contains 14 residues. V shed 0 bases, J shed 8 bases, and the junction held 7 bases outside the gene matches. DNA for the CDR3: TGTGCCAGCAGCTTGGGACAGGGCGAACGGGGCTACACCTTC. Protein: CASSLGQGERGYTF.

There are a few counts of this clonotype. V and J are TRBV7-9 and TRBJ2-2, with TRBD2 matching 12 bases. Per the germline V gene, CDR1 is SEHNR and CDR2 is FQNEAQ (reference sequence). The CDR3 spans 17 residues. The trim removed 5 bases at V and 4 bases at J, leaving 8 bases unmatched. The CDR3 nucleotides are TGTGCCAGCAGCCAGCCCACTAGCGGGAGGACCACCGGGGAGCTGTTTTTT. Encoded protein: CASSQPTSGRTTGELFF.

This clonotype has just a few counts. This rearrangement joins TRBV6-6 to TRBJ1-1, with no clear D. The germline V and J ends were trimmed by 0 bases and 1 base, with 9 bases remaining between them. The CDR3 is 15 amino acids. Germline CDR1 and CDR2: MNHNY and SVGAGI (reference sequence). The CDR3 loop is CASSYSLSGNTEAFF. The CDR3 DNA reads TGTGCCAGCAGTTACTCCCTCTCGGGGAACACTGAAGCTTTCTTT.

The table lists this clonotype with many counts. The CDR3 loop is CASKMTVGELFF. For the CDR3, the DNA is TGTGCCAGCAAAATGACAGTCGGGGAGCTGTTTTTT. This chain joins TRBV12-3 or TRBV12-4 and TRBJ2-2, with TRBD1 as a possible D gene (5 bases). Deletions cut 7 bases from V and 7 bases from J, with 10 bases between. This CDR3 comprises 12 residues.

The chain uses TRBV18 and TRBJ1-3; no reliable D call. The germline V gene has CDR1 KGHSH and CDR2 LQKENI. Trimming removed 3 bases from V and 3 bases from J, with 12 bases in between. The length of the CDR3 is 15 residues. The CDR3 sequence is CASSPPGMIGNTIYF. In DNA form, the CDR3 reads TGTGCCAGCTCACCTCCGGGGATGATTGGAAACACCATATATTTT.

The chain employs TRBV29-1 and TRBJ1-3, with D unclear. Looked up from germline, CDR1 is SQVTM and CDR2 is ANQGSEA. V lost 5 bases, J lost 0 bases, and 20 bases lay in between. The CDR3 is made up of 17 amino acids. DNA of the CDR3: TGCAGCGTTAGGCAGAATCGGGGAACGAGCTCTGGAAACACCATATATTTT. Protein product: CSVRQNRGTSSGNTIYF.

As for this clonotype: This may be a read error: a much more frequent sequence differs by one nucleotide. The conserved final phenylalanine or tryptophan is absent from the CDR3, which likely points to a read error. The CDR3 bases are TGCAGTGCTAGAGAGGGGGGAAAAGGCAATCAGCCCCAGCATCTT. Amino acid sequence: CSAREGGKGNQPQHL. This chain joins TRBV20-1 and TRBJ1-5; D perhaps matches TRBD1 (5 bases). V was pared by 0 bases and J by 2 bases, with 11 bases between. The CDR3 has 15 residues. Germline lookup yields CDR1 DFQATT and CDR2 SNEGSKA (reference sequence).

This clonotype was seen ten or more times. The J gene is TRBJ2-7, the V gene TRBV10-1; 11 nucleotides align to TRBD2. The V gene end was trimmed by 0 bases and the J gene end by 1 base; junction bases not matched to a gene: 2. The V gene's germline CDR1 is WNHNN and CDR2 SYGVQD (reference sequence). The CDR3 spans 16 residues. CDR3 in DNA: TGCGCCAGCAGTGAGTCGCTAGCGGGGGGATCCTACGAGCAGTACTTC. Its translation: CASSESLAGGSYEQYF.

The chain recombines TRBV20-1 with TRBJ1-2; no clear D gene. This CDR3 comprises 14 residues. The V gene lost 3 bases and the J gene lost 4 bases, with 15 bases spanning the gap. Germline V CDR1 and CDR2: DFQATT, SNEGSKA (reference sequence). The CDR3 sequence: CSASRSTTGYGYTF. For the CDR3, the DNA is TGCAGTGCTAGCAGGTCCACCACGGGCTATGGCTACACCTTC.

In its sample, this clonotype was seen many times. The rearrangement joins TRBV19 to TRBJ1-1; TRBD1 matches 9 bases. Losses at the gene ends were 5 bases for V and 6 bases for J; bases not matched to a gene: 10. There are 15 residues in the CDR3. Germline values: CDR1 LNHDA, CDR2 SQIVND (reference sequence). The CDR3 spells CASSQPQGALPEAFF. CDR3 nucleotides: TGTGCCAGTAGTCAACCACAGGGGGCGCTTCCTGAAGCTTTCTTT.

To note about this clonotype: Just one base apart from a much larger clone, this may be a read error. The CDR3 reads CSAKGGGPQPQHF. CDR3 nucleotide sequence: TGCAGTGCCAAAGGGGGGGGGCCTCAGCCCCAGCATTTT. The J gene is TRBJ1-5, the V gene TRBV20-1; weak D call: TRBD1 (6 bases). CDR3 size: 13 residues. With 6 bases removed from V and 6 bases from J, the gap between germline ends came to 15 bases. The germline V gene encodes CDR1 DFQATT and CDR2 SNEGSKA (reference sequence).

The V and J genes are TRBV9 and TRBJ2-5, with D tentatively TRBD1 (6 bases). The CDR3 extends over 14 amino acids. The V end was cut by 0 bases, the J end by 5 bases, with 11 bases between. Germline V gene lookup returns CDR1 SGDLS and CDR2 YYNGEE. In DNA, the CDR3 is TGTGCCAGCAGCGTAGTGGGACAAATGGAGACCCAGTACTTC. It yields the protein CASSVVGQMETQYF. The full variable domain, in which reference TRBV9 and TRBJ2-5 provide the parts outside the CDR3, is DSGVTQTPKHLITATGQRVTLRCSPRSGDLSVYWYQQSLDQGLQFLIQYYNGEERAKGNILERFSAQQFPDLHSELNLSSLELGDSALYFCASSVVGQMETQYFGPGTRLLVL.

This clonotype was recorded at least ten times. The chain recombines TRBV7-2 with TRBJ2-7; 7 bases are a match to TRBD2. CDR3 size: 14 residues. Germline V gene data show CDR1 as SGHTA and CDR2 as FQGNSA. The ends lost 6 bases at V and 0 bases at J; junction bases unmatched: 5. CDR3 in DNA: TGTGCCAGCAGTCAGGGCGGGAGCTCCTACGAGCAGTACTTC. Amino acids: CASSQGGSSYEQYF.

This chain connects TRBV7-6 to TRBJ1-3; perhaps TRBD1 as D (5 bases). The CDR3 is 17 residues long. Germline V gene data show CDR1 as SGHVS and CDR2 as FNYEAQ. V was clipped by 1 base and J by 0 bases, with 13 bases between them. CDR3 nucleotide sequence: TGTGCCAGCAGCTTAGAGTTTTACGGGACCTCTGGAAACACCATATATTTT. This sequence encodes CASSLEFYGTSGNTIYF.